This TCR beta chain is from a study of blood T cell repertoires in COVID-19. Overall study: The United States, Italy and Spain supplied acute and convalescent COVID-19 samples. The analysed material was cDNA or gDNA that came from T cells, B-cell-depleted T cells, or PBMCs.

Measured with immunoSEQ multiplex PCR; TCRdb has only the in-frame clones, and not every one. This sample has 250,000 or so clones, with 75% to 90% found just once. Germline CDR1 is SGHTA and CDR2 is FQGTGA. This CDR3 spans 12 amino acids. V was trimmed by 6 bases and J by 2 bases, leaving 4 bases between them. The source of this sequence is a man aged 25-40 years with COVID-19, enrolled during active disease. Specimen: peripheral blood. The J gene is TRBJ2-2, the V gene TRBV7-3; no clear D. CDR3 loop: CASRLNTGELFF. The CDR3 region has the DNA TGTGCCAGCAGACTAAACACCGGGGAGCTGTTTTTT.